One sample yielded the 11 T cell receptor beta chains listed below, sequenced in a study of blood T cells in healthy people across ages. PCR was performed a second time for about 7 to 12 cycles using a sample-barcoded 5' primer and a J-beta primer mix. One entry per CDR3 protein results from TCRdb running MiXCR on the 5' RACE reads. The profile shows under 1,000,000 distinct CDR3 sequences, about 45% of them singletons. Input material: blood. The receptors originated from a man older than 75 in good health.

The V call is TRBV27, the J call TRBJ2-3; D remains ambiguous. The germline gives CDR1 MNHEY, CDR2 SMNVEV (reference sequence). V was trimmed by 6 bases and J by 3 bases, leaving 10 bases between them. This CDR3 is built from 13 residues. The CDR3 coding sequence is TGTGCCAGCAGACCCATGATAACAGATACGCAGTATTTT. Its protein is CASRPMITDTQYF.

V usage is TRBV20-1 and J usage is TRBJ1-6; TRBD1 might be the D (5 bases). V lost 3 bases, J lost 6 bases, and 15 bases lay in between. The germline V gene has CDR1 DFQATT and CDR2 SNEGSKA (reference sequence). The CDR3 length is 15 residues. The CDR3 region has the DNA TGCAGTGCTAGGGGACGGGAGGGAACTAATTCACCCCTCCACTTT. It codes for CSARGREGTNSPLHF.

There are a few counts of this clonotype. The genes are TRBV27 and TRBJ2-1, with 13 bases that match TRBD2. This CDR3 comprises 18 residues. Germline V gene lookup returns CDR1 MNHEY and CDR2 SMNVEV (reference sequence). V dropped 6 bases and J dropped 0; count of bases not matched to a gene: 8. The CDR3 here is CASSLPRTSGGSYNEQFF. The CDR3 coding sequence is TGTGCCAGCAGCCTACCCCGGACTAGCGGGGGCTCCTACAATGAGCAGTTCTTC.

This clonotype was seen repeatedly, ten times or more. The CDR3 DNA reads TGTGCCAGCAGCTTAGGAGCGGGGCCAAAGAATACGCAGTATTTT. This codes for CASSLGAGPKNTQYF. The rearrangement links TRBV5-4 to TRBJ2-3, with 7 bases fitting TRBD2. The germline V gene encodes CDR1 SGHNT and CDR2 YYREEE (reference sequence). V shed 2 bases and J 7 bases; nucleotides not matched to a gene: 10. The CDR3 length is 15 residues.

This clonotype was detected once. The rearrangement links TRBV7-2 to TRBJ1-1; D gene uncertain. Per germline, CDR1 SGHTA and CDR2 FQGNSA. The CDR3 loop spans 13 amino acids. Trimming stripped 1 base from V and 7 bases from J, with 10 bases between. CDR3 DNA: TGTGCCAGCAGCTTAGATCCGGACCGTGAAGCTTTCTTT. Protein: CASSLDPDREAFF. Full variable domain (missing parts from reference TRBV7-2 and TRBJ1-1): GAGVSQSPSNKVTEKGKDVELRCDPISGHTALYWYRQSLGQGLEFLIYFQGNSAPDKSGLPSDRFSAERTGGSVSTLTIQRTQQEDSAVYLCASSLDPDREAFFGQGTRLTVV.

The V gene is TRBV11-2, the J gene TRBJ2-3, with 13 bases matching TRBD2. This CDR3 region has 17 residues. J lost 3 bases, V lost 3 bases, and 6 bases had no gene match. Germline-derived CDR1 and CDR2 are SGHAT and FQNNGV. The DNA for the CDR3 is TGTGCCAGCAGCTTCACTAGCGGGAGGGCCTGGACAGATACGCAGTATTTT. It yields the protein CASSFTSGRAWTDTQYF.

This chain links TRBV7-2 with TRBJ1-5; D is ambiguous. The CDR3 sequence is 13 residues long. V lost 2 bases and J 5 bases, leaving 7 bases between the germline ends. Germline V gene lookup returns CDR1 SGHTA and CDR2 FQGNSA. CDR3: CASSLSPDQPQHF. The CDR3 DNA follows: TGTGCCAGCAGCTTATCACCCGATCAGCCCCAGCATTTT. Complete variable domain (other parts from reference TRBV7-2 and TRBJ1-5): GAGVSQSPSNKVTEKGKDVELRCDPISGHTALYWYRQSLGQGLEFLIYFQGNSAPDKSGLPSDRFSAERTGGSVSTLTIQRTQQEDSAVYLCASSLSPDQPQHFGDGTRLSIL.

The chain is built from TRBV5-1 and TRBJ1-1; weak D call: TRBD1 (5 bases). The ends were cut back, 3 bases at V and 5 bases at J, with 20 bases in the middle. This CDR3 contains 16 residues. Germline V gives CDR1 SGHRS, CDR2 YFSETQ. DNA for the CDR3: TGCGCCAGCAGCTCGCAACTAGGAACGGGGGGGACTGAAGCTTTCTTT. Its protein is CASSSQLGTGGTEAFF. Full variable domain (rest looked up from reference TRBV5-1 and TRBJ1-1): KAGVTQTPRYLIKTRGQQVTLSCSPISGHRSVSWYQQTPGQGLQFLFEYFSETQRNKGNFPGRFSGRQFSNSRSEMNVSTLELGDSALYLCASSSQLGTGGTEAFFGQGTRLTVV.

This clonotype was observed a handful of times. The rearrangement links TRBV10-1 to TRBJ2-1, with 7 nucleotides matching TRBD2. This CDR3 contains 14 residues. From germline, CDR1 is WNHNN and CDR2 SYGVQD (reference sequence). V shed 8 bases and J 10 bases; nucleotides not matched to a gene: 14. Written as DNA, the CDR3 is TGCGCCAGCGTTACTAGCGAAGAAATCAGGGAGCAGTTCTTC. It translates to CASVTSEEIREQFF.

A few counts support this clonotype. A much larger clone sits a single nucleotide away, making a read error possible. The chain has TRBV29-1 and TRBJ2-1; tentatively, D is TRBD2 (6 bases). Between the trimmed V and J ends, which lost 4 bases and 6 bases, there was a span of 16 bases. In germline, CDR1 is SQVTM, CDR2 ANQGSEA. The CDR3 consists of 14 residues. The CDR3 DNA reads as TGCAGCGTTGGGAGGGGACCGATATGCAATGAGCAGTTCTTC. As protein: CSVGRGPICNEQFF.

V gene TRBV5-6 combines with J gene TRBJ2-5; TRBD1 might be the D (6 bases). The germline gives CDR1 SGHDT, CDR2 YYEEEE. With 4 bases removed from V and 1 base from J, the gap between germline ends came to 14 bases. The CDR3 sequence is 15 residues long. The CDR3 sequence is CASSVGATIQETQYF. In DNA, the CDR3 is TGTGCCAGCAGCGTGGGGGCTACCATCCAAGAGACCCAGTACTTC.